Reported below is one TCR beta chain. The sample belongs to a study of blood T cell repertoires in COVID-19. Measured with immunoSEQ multiplex PCR; TCRdb has only the in-frame clones, and not every one. This sample has about 280,000 clones, with around 80% found just once. In assigning cohorts, the study relied on participant-reported clinical history. The V gene lost 4 bases and the J gene lost 8 bases, with 17 bases spanning the gap. In germline, CDR1 is LNHNV, CDR2 YYDKDF (reference sequence). The CDR3 is made up of 15 amino acids. The chain links TRBV15 to TRBJ1-4, with D unclear. The sequencing sample was made of PBMCs or T cells enriched from blood (not recorded which). The TCR comes from a man between 35 and 55 years old who had been exposed to COVID-19. CDR3 sequence reads: CATSKGEMGEEKLFF. DNA of the CDR3: TGTGCCACCAGCAAAGGAGAAATGGGTGAGGAAAAACTGTTTTTT.